This TCR beta chain was documented in a study of T cells in Graves' hyperthyroidism and ophthalmopathy. For the study at large: Peripheral blood specimens were obtained at initial diagnosis, prior to any treatment.

This clonotype was counted ten times or more. The cohort's ophthalmopathy patients, a group with duration under 3 months, had a Clinical Activity Score of at least 3 and a NOSPECS grade of at least 4. Uncontrolled infection, other autoimmune disease, pregnancy or lactation barred patients from enrollment. What was amplified from RNA transcripts were TCR beta CDR3 regions. The TCR CDR3 first-round RT-PCR relied on the HTBI primer set. TCRdb redid the calling of the multiplex PCR reads with MiXCR, one entry per CDR3 protein. The repertoire holds hundreds of thousands of distinct CDR3 sequences, with around 15% as singletons. What was sequenced was blood. The clonotype was recovered from a young woman with Graves' ophthalmopathy.

The CDR3 region has the DNA TGTGCCAGCAGTTTAAGCGGGAGAATACCCTTCACAGATACGCAGTATTTT. This codes for CASSLSGRIPFTDTQYF. The chain combines TRBV12-3 or TRBV12-4 with TRBJ2-3, with 8 nucleotides matching TRBD2. The J segment lost 2 bases and the V segment lost 2 bases, leaving 9 bases of the junction unmatched. CDR3 length: 17 residues.